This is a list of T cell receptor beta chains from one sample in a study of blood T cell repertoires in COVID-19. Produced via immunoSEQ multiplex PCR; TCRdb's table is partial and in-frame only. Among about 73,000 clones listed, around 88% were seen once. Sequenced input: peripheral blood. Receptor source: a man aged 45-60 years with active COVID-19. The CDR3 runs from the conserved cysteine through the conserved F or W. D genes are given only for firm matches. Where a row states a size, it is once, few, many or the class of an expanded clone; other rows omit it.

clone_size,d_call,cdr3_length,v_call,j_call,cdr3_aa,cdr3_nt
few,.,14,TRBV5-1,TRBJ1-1,CASSTHQENTEAFF,TGCGCCAGCAGCACTCACCAGGAAAACACTGAAGCTTTCTTT
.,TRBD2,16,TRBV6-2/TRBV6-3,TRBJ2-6,CASSWGGGSGANVLTF,TGTGCCAGCAGCTGGGGGGGAGGCTCTGGGGCCAACGTCCTGACTTTC
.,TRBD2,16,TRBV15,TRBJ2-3,CATSRDIAGGGDTQYF,TGTGCCACCAGCAGAGATATAGCGGGAGGGGGGGATACGCAGTATTTT
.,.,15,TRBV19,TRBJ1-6,CASSSESGANSPLHF,TGTGCCAGTAGTTCCGAATCTGGGGCTAATTCACCCCTCCACTTT
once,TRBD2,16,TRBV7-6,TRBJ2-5,CASSQGTSGGEKTQYF,TGTGCCAGCAGCCAAGGGACTAGCGGGGGTGAAAAGACCCAGTACTTC
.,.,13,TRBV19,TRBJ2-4,CASKAARGNIQYF,TGTGCCAGTAAGGCCGCACGAGGAAACATTCAGTACTTC
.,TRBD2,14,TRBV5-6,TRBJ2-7,CASRSSGSLLEQYF,TGTGCCAGCAGGTCTAGCGGGAGTCTCCTCGAGCAGTACTTC
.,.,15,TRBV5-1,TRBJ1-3,CASSLDGSSGNTIYF,TGCGCCAGCAGCTTGGATGGGAGCTCTGGAAACACCATATATTTT
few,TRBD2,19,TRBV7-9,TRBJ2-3,CASSLSPTSGRKVTDTQYF,TGTGCCAGCAGCTTATCTCCGACTAGCGGGAGGAAGGTCACAGATACGCAGTATTTT
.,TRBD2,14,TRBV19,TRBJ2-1,CASSLAGGLVEQFF,TGTGCCAGTAGTCTAGCGGGAGGACTTGTTGAGCAGTTCTTC
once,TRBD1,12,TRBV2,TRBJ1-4,CASGQDNEKLFF,TGTGCTTCGGGACAGGATAATGAAAAACTGTTTTTT
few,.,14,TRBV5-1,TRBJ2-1,CASSLASAHNEQFF,TGCGCCAGCAGCTTGGCCTCAGCGCACAATGAGCAGTTCTTC
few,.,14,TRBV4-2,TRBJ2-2,CASSQGSGDGELFF,TGTGCCAGCAGCCAAGGTTCCGGGGACGGGGAGCTGTTTTTT
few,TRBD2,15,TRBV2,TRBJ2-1,CASRPLAGVVGEQFF,TGTGCCAGCAGACCTCTAGCGGGGGTAGTGGGTGAGCAGTTCTTC
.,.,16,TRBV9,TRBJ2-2,CASSVGSIPNTGELFF,TGTGCCAGCAGCGTAGGGAGCATTCCGAACACCGGGGAGCTGTTTTTT
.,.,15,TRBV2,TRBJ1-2,CASGKGELTGGGYTF,TGTGCCAGCGGGAAGGGAGAACTTACCGGGGGAGGCTACACCTTC
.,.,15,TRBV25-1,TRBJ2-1,CASRGEGQTHNEQFF,TGTGCCAGCCGAGGGGAGGGACAAACACACAATGAGCAGTTCTTC
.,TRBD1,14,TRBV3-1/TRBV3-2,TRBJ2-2,CASSRQGGTGELFF,TGTGCCAGCAGTAGACAGGGGGGCACCGGGGAGCTGTTTTTT
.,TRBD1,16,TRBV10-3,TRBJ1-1,CAISGTGSGSSPEAFF,TGTGCCATCAGTGGGACAGGCTCCGGGTCTAGTCCTGAAGCTTTCTTT
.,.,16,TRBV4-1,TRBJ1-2,CASSQDPRGDMYGYTF,TGCGCCAGCAGCCAAGACCCCAGGGGAGATATGTATGGCTACACCTTC
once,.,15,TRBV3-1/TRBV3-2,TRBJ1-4,CASSQGAGVSEKLFF,TGTGCCAGCAGCCAAGGTGCCGGGGTGAGTGAAAAACTGTTTTTT
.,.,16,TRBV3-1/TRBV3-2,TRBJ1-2,CASSQGAGASNYGYTF,TGTGCCAGCAGCCAAGGGGCAGGGGCCTCTAACTATGGCTACACCTTC
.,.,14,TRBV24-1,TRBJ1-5,CATSDLTGYQPQHF,TGTGCCACCAGTGATTTGACAGGATATCAGCCCCAGCATTTT
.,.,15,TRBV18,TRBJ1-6,CASSPPLGADSPLHF,TGTGCCAGCTCACCCCCCTTGGGGGCCGATTCACCCCTCCACTTT
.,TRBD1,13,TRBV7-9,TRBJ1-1,CASSLQGGTEAFF,TGTGCCAGCAGCCTACAGGGGGGCACTGAAGCTTTCTTT
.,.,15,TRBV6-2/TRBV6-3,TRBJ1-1,CASSSLGGNTYEAFF,TGTGCCAGCAGTTCCTTAGGGGGAAACACGTATGAAGCTTTCTTT